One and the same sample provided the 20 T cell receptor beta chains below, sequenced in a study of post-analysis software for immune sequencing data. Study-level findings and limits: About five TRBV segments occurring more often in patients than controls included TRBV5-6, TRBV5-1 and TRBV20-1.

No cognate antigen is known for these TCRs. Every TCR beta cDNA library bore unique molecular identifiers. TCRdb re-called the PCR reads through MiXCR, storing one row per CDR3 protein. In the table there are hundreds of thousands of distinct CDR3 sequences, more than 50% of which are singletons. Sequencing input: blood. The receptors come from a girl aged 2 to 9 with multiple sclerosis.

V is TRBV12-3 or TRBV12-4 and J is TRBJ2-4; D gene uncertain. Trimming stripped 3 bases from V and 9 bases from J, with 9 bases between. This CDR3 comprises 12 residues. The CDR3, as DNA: TGTGCCAGCAGTTTGCAGTTCAGCATTCAGTACTTC. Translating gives CASSLQFSIQYF.

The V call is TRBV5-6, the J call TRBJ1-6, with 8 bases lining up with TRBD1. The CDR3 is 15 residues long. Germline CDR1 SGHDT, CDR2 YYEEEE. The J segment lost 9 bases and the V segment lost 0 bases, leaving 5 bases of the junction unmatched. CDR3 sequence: CASSLGQGAGSPLHF. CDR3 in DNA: TGTGCCAGCAGCTTGGGGCAGGGGGCCGGTTCACCCCTCCACTTT.

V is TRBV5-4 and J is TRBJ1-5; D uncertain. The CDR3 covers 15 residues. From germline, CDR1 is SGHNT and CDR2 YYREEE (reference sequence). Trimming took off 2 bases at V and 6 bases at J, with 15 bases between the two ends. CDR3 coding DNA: TGTGCCAGCAGCTTTGGGCCCGGGTTGAGTCAGCCCCAGCATTTT. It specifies CASSFGPGLSQPQHF.

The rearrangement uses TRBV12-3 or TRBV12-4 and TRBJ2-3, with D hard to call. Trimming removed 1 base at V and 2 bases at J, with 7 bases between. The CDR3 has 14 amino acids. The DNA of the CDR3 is TGTGCCAGCAGTTTAGAACCAATCACAGATACGCAGTATTTT. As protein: CASSLEPITDTQYF.

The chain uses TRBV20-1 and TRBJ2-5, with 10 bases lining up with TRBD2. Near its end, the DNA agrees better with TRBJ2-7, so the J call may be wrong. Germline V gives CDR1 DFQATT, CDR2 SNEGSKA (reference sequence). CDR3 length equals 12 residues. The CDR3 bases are TGCAGCGCCAGCGGGAGGGCAAACGAGCAGTACTTC. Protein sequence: CSASGRANEQYF.

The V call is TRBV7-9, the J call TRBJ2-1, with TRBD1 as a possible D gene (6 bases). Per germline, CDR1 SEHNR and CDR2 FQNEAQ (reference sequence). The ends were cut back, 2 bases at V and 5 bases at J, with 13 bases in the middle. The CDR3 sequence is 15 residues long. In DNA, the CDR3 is TGTGCCAGCAGCTTAACCAGGGGTCACCACAATGAGCAGTTCTTC. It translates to CASSLTRGHHNEQFF.

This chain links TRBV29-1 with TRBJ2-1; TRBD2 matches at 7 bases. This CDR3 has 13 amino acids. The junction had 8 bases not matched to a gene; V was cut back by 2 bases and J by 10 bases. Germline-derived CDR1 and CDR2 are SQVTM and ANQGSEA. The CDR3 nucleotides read TGCAGCGTTGAAACGGCGGGAGTTGGCGAGCAGTTCTTC. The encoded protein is CSVETAGVGEQFF.

The CDR3 region is CATQQGTAHEQYF. The CDR3 DNA reads as TGTGCCACCCAACAGGGTACCGCCCACGAGCAGTACTTC. The chain carries TRBV7-9 and TRBJ2-7, with D maybe TRBD1 (6 bases). V shed 10 bases and J shed 5 bases, with 18 bases lying between them. Looked up from germline, CDR1 is SEHNR and CDR2 is FQNEAQ (reference sequence). This CDR3 comprises 13 residues. Filled out from reference TRBV7-9 and TRBJ2-7, the complete variable domain reads DTGVSQNPRHKITKRGQNVTFRCDPISEHNRLYWYRQTLGQGPEFLTYFQNEAQLEKSRLLSDRFSAERPKGSFSTLEIQRTEQGDSAMYLCATQQGTAHEQYFGPGTRLTVT.

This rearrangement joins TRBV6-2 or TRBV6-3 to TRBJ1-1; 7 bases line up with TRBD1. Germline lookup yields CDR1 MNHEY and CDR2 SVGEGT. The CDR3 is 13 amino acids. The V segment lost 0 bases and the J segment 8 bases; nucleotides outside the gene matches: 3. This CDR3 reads CASSYSGQLEAFF. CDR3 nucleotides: TGTGCCAGCAGTTACTCGGGACAGCTCGAAGCTTTCTTT.

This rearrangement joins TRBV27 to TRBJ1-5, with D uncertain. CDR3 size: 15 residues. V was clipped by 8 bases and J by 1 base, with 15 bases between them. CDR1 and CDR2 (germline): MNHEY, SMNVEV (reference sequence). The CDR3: CASASYMRSNQPQHF. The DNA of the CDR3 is TGTGCCAGCGCTTCTTACATGAGGAGCAATCAGCCCCAGCATTTT.

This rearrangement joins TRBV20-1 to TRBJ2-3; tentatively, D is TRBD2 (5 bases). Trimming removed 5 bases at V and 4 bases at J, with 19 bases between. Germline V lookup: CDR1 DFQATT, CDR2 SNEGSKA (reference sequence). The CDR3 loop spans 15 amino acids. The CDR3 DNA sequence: TGCAGTGCTCTAAGCGGCGGAAGAACGGCAGATACGCAGTATTTT. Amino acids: CSALSGGRTADTQYF.

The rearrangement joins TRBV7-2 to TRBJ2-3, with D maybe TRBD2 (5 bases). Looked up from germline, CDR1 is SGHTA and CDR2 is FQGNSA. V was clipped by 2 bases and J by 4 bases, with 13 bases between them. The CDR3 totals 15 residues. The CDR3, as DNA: TGTGCCAGCAGCTTACTAGCCCAAAGGGCAGATACGCAGTATTTT. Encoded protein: CASSLLAQRADTQYF. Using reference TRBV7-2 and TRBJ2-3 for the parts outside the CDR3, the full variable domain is GAGVSQSPSNKVTEKGKDVELRCDPISGHTALYWYRQSLGQGLEFLIYFQGNSAPDKSGLPSDRFSAERTGGSVSTLTIQRTQQEDSAVYLCASSLLAQRADTQYFGPGTRLTVL.

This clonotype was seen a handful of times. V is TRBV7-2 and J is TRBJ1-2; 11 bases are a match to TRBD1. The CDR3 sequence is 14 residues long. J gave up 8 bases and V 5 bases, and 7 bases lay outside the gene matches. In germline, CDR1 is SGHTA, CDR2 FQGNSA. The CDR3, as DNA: TGTGCCAGCAGCGATGGACAGGGGGCGCGGGGCTACACCTTC. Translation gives CASSDGQGARGYTF.

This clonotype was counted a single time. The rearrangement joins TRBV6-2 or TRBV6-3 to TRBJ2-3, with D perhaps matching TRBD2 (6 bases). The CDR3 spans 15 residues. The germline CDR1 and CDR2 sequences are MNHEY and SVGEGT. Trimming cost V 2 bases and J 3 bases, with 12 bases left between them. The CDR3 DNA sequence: TGTGCCAGCAGTTACCCGCGGGACTTTACAGATACGCAGTATTTT. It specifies CASSYPRDFTDTQYF.

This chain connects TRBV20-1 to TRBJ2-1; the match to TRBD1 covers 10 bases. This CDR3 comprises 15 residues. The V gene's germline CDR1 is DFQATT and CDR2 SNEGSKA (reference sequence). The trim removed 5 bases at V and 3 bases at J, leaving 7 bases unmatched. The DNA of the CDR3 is TGCAGTGCTCACTCGGACAGGGGGAACTACAATGAGCAGTTCTTC. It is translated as CSAHSDRGNYNEQFF.

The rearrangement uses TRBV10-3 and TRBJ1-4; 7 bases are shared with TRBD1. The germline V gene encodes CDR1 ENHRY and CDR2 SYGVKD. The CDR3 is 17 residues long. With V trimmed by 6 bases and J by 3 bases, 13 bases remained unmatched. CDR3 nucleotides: TGTGCCATCAGCGCTCCCCCCGAGCAGGGGGCTAATGAAAAACTGTTTTTT. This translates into CAISAPPEQGANEKLFF.

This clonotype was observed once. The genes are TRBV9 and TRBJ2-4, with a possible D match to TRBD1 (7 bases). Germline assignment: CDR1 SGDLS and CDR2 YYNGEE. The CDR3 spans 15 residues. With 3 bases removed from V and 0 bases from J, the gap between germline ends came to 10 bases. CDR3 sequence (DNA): TGTGCCAGCAGCGGGGGGGACAGAGCCAAAAACATTCAGTACTTC. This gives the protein CASSGGDRAKNIQYF.

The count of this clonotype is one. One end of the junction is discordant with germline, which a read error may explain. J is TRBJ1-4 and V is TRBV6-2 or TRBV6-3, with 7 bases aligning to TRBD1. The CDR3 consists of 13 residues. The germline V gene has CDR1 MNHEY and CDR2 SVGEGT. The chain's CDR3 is CAGSSWTGTWLFF. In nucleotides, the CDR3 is TGTGCCGGCAGTTCCTGGACAGGTACTTGGCTGTTTTTT.

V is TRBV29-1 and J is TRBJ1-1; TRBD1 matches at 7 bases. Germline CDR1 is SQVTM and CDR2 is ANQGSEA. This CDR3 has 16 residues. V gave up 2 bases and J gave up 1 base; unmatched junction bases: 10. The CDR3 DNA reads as TGCAGCGTTGAAAACGCGGCAGGGGGTTGGAACACTGAAGCTTTCTTT. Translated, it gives CSVENAAGGWNTEAFF.

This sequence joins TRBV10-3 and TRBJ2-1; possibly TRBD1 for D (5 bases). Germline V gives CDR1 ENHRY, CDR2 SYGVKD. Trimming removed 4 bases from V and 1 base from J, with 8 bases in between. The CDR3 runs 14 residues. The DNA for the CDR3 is TGTGCCATCAGTGTTGGGGCTTCCTACAATGAGCAGTTCTTC. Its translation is CAISVGASYNEQFF.